These 15 T cell receptor beta chains came from one sample sequenced in a study of blood T cell repertoires in COVID-19. Repertoires were generated with immunoSEQ multiplex PCR, while TCRdb's copy carries only in-frame clones and drops some. This sample has approximately 280,000 clones, with around nine tenths found just once. Sequences were obtained from peripheral blood. All receptors come from a woman in her thirties with COVID-19, enrolled during active disease.

This clone occurred once. This chain uses TRBV5-4 with TRBJ1-2, with no clear D. The V gene lost 0 bases and the J gene lost 6 bases, with 9 bases spanning the gap. The CDR3 runs 13 residues. Germline CDR1 reads SGHNT; CDR2 reads YYREEE (reference sequence). The chain's CDR3 is CASSLARNDGYTF. As DNA, the CDR3 is TGTGCCAGCAGCTTGGCCAGGAACGATGGCTACACCTTC.

V and J are TRBV19 and TRBJ1-2, with 7 bases fitting TRBD1. Per germline, CDR1 LNHDA and CDR2 SQIVND (reference sequence). J lost 4 bases, V lost 7 bases, and 6 bases had no gene match. The CDR3 length is 13 residues. The CDR3 DNA follows: TGTGCCAGTACCCCACAGGGGAGCTATGGCTACACCTTC. The encoded protein is CASTPQGSYGYTF.

The chain couples TRBV6-5 to TRBJ1-1; D unclear. V gave up 5 bases and J gave up 5 bases, with 15 bases separating them. CDR3 size: 14 residues. Germline V CDR1 and CDR2: MNHEY, SVGAGI. The CDR3 DNA sequence: TGTGCCAGCAGTCTTAAGACCTCGGGGACTGAAGCTTTCTTT. Translating it yields CASSLKTSGTEAFF.

In the case of this clone: The sample contains more than one DNA sequence encoding this CDR3. The chain links TRBV19 to TRBJ2-1; a weak D match, TRBD2 (6 bases). Germline assignment: CDR1 LNHDA and CDR2 SQIVND (reference sequence). V lost 3 bases, J lost 0 bases, and 6 bases lay in between. The CDR3 contains 14 residues. DNA for the CDR3: TGTGCCAGTAGTATCGGGAGCTCCTACAATGAGCAGTTCTTC. This sequence encodes CASSIGSSYNEQFF.

The V call is TRBV25-1, the J call TRBJ1-2; 8 nucleotides agree with TRBD1. The CDR3 is made up of 14 amino acids. Germline CDR1 and CDR2: MGHDK and SYGVNS. V shed 5 bases, J shed 8 bases, and the junction held 10 bases outside the gene matches. CDR3 loop: CASSPYRGVSGYTF. The DNA of the CDR3 is TGTGCCAGCAGTCCCTACAGGGGGGTAAGCGGCTACACCTTC.

The rearrangement links TRBV7-9 to TRBJ2-2; weak D call: TRBD1 (6 bases). The germline gives CDR1 SEHNR, CDR2 FQNEAQ (reference sequence). The CDR3 loop spans 16 amino acids. Trimming shortened V by 1 base and J by 0 bases, and 9 bases separated the two germline ends. CDR3 loop: CASSLERTANTGELFF. Written as DNA, the CDR3 is TGTGCCAGCAGCTTAGAACGGACAGCGAACACCGGGGAGCTGTTTTTT.

This sequence joins TRBV5-1 and TRBJ1-2; 7 nucleotides match TRBD1. V trimming: 5 bases; J trimming: 2 bases; junction bases outside the gene matches: 3. CDR1 and CDR2 (germline): SGHRS, YFSETQ. The CDR3 is made up of 13 amino acids. The CDR3 DNA reads TGCGCCAGCAGAGAAGGGGGCAACTATGGCTACACCTTC. This translates into CASREGGNYGYTF.

This clone was seen a single time. The V gene is TRBV19, the J gene TRBJ2-7, with TRBD2 identical over 12 bases. V was clipped by 6 bases and J by 4 bases; unmatched bases: 7. The CDR3 totals 15 residues. Germline V gene data show CDR1 as LNHDA and CDR2 as SQIVND (reference sequence). CDR3 sequence reads: CASSPGTSGFYEQYF. The CDR3 DNA sequence: TGTGCCAGTAGCCCCGGGACTAGCGGGTTTTACGAGCAGTACTTC.

The chain combines TRBV5-1 with TRBJ1-1; TRBD1 is a possible D gene (6 bases). The germline gives CDR1 SGHRS, CDR2 YFSETQ. The CDR3 totals 14 residues. Trimming pared 4 bases from V and 4 bases from J, leaving 14 bases between. For the CDR3, the DNA is TGCGCCAGCAGCCCATGGACAGATCCCACTGAAGCTTTCTTT. Translation: CASSPWTDPTEAFF. The complete variable domain, with remaining parts taken from reference TRBV5-1 and TRBJ1-1, reads KAGVTQTPRYLIKTRGQQVTLSCSPISGHRSVSWYQQTPGQGLQFLFEYFSETQRNKGNFPGRFSGRQFSNSRSEMNVSTLELGDSALYLCASSPWTDPTEAFFGQGTRLTVV.

The CDR3 sequence is CASRITGANTGELFF. The DNA for the CDR3 is TGCGCCAGCAGAATCACAGGGGCGAACACCGGGGAGCTGTTTTTT. The chain recombines TRBV5-1 with TRBJ2-2; 7 bases agree with TRBD1. Germline V CDR1 and CDR2: SGHRS, YFSETQ. The CDR3 has 15 residues. The V gene end was trimmed by 5 bases and the J gene end by 0 bases; junction bases not matched to a gene: 4.

This chain uses TRBV9 with TRBJ2-7, with D perhaps TRBD2 (6 bases). The germline V and J ends were trimmed by 0 bases and 6 bases, with 16 bases remaining between them. The length of the CDR3 is 15 residues. Germline-derived CDR1 and CDR2 are SGDLS and YYNGEE. For the CDR3, the DNA is TGTGCCAGCAGCGTAGGCGGGGTGTTGGATTCCGAGCAGTACTTC. It translates to CASSVGGVLDSEQYF.

This clone was counted once. The rearrangement links TRBV6-5 to TRBJ2-1, with D possibly being TRBD2 (5 bases). Germline V gene sequence: CDR1 MNHEY, CDR2 SVGAGI. The CDR3 is 16 amino acids. Trimming took off 0 bases at V and 5 bases at J, with 14 bases between the two ends. The chain's CDR3 is CASSYSPTGMDNEQFF. In nucleotides, the CDR3 is TGTGCCAGCAGTTACTCCCCTACCGGGATGGACAATGAGCAGTTCTTC.

The gene calls are TRBV25-1 and TRBJ2-3; TRBD2 matches 7 bases. The V and J ends lost 3 bases and 4 bases, in that order; junction bases with no gene match: 4. This CDR3 region has 14 residues. Germline V gene sequence: CDR1 MGHDK, CDR2 SYGVNS. CDR3 protein: CASSEGGSADTQYF. The CDR3 region has the DNA TGTGCCAGCAGTGAGGGAGGGAGTGCAGATACGCAGTATTTT.

The V call is TRBV10-3, the J call TRBJ1-5; D unresolved. Trimming left V 8 bases short and J 5 bases short, with 13 bases between. Germline CDR1 is ENHRY and CDR2 is SYGVKD. The CDR3 extends over 13 amino acids. The CDR3 DNA is TGTGCCATCGGGGTACGGCGGGATCAGCCCCAGCATTTT. Its protein is CAIGVRRDQPQHF.

This clone was recorded only once. The CDR3 bases are TGTGCCAGCAGCCACAGCCAGGGCGCAGACAGGACCGAGCAGTACTTC. Translation gives CASSHSQGADRTEQYF. The chain is built from TRBV13 and TRBJ2-7; a possible D gene is TRBD1 (6 bases). The CDR3 runs 16 residues. CDR1 and CDR2 from the germline V gene are PRHDT and FYEKMQ (reference sequence). The V and J ends lost 5 bases and 6 bases respectively, with 23 bases between them.